This T cell receptor (beta chain) stems from a study of blood T cell repertoires in COVID-19. The germline gives CDR1 LNHDA, CDR2 SQIVND (reference sequence). The CDR3 has 14 residues. Trimming stripped 6 bases from V and 0 bases from J, with 11 bases between. In the original analysis: The assay estimated nucleated cells by amplifying reference gene primers. Generated by immunoSEQ multiplex PCR, the TCRdb table keeps only in-frame clones and is missing some. V and J calls and clone size come straight from that table; D and trimming were deduced from the DNA. The sample has under 200,000 clones, 83% seen once.

Sequencing used peripheral blood. This chain joins TRBV19 and TRBJ1-1; D is unresolved. This TCR was sampled from a woman at least 80 years old with acute or convalescent COVID-19. CDR3 sequence: CASRPVSMNTEAFF. CDR3 DNA sequence: TGTGCCAGTAGGCCCGTCTCTATGAACACTGAAGCTTTCTTT.